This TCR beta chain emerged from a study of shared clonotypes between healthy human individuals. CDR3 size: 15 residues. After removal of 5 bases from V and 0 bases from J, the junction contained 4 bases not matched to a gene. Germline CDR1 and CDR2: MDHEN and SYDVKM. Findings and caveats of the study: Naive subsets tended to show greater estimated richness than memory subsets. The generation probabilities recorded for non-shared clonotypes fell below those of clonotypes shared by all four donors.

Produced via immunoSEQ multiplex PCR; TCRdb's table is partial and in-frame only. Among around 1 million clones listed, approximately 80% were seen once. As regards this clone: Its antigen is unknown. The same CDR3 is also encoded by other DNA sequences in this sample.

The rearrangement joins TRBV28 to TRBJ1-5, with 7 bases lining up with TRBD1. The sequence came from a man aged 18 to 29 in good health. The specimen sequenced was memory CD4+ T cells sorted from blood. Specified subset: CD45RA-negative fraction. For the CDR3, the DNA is TGTGCCAGCAGTCCGGACAGGTATAGCAATCAGCCCCAGCATTTT. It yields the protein CASSPDRYSNQPQHF.